The 27 T cell receptor beta chains reported below all come from one sample, sequenced in a study of cytomegalovirus exposure and HLA in healthy donors. The PCR made use of 60 Vbeta and 13 Jbeta primers. Generated by immunoSEQ multiplex PCR, the TCRdb table keeps only in-frame clones and is missing some. The table has about 150,000 clones, around 79% seen once. Sequenced sample: PBMCs. These TCRs come from a man in his fifties in good health and CMV-seropositive.

The V and J genes are TRBV28 and TRBJ1-5; maybe TRBD1 (5 bases). The V gene lost 5 bases and the J gene lost 6 bases, with 17 bases spanning the gap. Germline CDR1 is MDHEN and CDR2 is SYDVKM. The CDR3 sequence is 15 residues long. The CDR3 sequence: CASSTRSRAGQPQHF. The DNA for the CDR3 is TGTGCCAGCAGTACAAGATCCAGGGCAGGTCAGCCCCAGCATTTT.

This clone showed up just a few times. The rearrangement links TRBV5-6 to TRBJ2-5; a weak D match, TRBD1 (5 bases). The germline gives CDR1 SGHDT, CDR2 YYEEEE. The length of the CDR3 is 16 residues. V was cut by 5 bases and J by 3 bases, with 20 bases left in between. CDR3 protein: CASRWGYWDPKETQYF. The CDR3 nucleotides read TGTGCCAGCAGATGGGGCTATTGGGATCCTAAAGAGACCCAGTACTTC.

Concerning this clone itself: A read error may produce the germline difference seen at one junction end. The rearrangement links TRBV19 to TRBJ2-6; 7 bases fit TRBD1. The CDR3 is made up of 18 amino acids. Germline V lookup: CDR1 LNHDA, CDR2 SQIVND (reference sequence). The CDR3 DNA is TGTGCCAGTAGCGGGACAGATATTAAGAGCTCTGGGGCCAACGTCCCGACTTTC. Its translation is CASSGTDIKSSGANVPTF.

The rearrangement links TRBV29-1 to TRBJ2-3; 7 nucleotides line up with TRBD2. Germline-derived CDR1 and CDR2 are SQVTM and ANQGSEA. V gave up 6 bases and J gave up 4 bases; unmatched junction bases: 10. This CDR3 has 14 amino acids. The CDR3 DNA reads TGCAGCGTCCCTAGCGGTTCAGGCTCAGATACGCAGTATTTT. This gives the protein CSVPSGSGSDTQYF.

This clone is medium-sized within its sample. The rearrangement uses TRBV19 and TRBJ1-1; D is possibly TRBD1 (6 bases). The V gene's germline CDR1 is LNHDA and CDR2 SQIVND (reference sequence). Trimming shortened V by 10 bases and J by 1 base, and 13 bases separated the two germline ends. This CDR3 contains 13 residues. CDR3 DNA: TGTGCCACGAGACAGGCTGAGAACACTGAAGCTTTCTTT. This gives the protein CATRQAENTEAFF.

The J gene is TRBJ1-2, the V gene TRBV27; D not certain. Trimming cost V 2 bases and J 1 base, with 17 bases left between them. This CDR3 is 17 amino acids long. In germline, CDR1 is MNHEY, CDR2 SMNVEV (reference sequence). The DNA of the CDR3 is TGTGCCAGCAGTTTAGGTGGTAGAGCCCGGGGTAACTATGGCTACACCTTC. It is translated as CASSLGGRARGNYGYTF.

CDR3 region: CASKGVTNTGELFF. CDR3 DNA sequence: TGTGCCAGCAAAGGGGTCACGAACACCGGGGAGCTGTTTTTT. The J gene is TRBJ2-2, the V gene TRBV9; D may be TRBD1 (5 bases). From germline, CDR1 is SGDLS and CDR2 YYNGEE. CDR3 length: 14 amino acids. The V end lost 6 bases, the J end lost 0 bases, and 9 bases lay between the germline ends.

This clone came up a few times. Other DNA sequences in this specimen translate into the identical CDR3. The chain couples TRBV28 to TRBJ2-7, with D unclear. Germline V gives CDR1 MDHEN, CDR2 SYDVKM. The CDR3 extends over 12 amino acids. The V end was cut by 5 bases, the J end by 2 bases, with 7 bases between. The chain's CDR3 is CASSPRPYEQYF. The CDR3 DNA sequence: TGTGCCAGCAGTCCCAGGCCCTACGAGCAGTACTTC.

This chain links TRBV10-3 with TRBJ2-1; 16 bases line up with TRBD2. V was pared by 4 bases and J by 5 bases, with 2 bases of the junction left unmatched. Germline V gene data show CDR1 as ENHRY and CDR2 as SYGVKD. This CDR3 has 16 amino acids. This CDR3 reads CAISVGLAGGNNEQFF. Written as DNA, the CDR3 is TGTGCCATCAGTGTGGGACTAGCGGGAGGGAACAATGAGCAGTTCTTC.

This chain uses TRBV6-1 with TRBJ2-1, with 7 positions matching TRBD2. Germline V gene lookup returns CDR1 MNHNS and CDR2 SASEGT. The junction had 8 bases not matched to a gene; V was cut back by 2 bases and J by 4 bases. The CDR3 contains 16 residues. CDR3 nucleotide sequence: TGTGCCAGCAGTGAACCGGCGGGAGCGAGTTACAATGAGCAGTTCTTC. Its protein product is CASSEPAGASYNEQFF.

The rearrangement uses TRBV10-3 and TRBJ1-4; 11 bases map to TRBD1. The CDR3 length is 17 residues. Germline values: CDR1 ENHRY, CDR2 SYGVKD. The ends lost 3 bases at V and 0 bases at J; junction bases unmatched: 3. For the CDR3, the DNA is TGTGCCATCAGTGATTGGGGACAGGGGGCAACTAATGAAAAACTGTTTTTT. Protein product: CAISDWGQGATNEKLFF.

V and J are TRBV28 and TRBJ1-4; D might be TRBD1 (5 bases). CDR3 length equals 14 residues. The ends were cut back, 9 bases at V and 7 bases at J, with 18 bases in the middle. Germline V lookup: CDR1 MDHEN, CDR2 SYDVKM. The CDR3: CASFYRGSAEKLFF. In nucleotides, the CDR3 is TGTGCCAGTTTCTATAGGGGATCGGCTGAAAAACTGTTTTTT.

The rearrangement joins TRBV29-1 to TRBJ2-2, with a possible D match to TRBD2 (6 bases). Germline-derived CDR1 and CDR2 are SQVTM and ANQGSEA. The CDR3 runs 16 residues. The germline V and J ends were trimmed by 4 bases and 7 bases, with 22 bases remaining between them. The CDR3, as DNA: TGCAGCGTTGTCGACGGGAGTTCCCCCAAAGGCGGGGAGCTGTTTTTT. It encodes CSVVDGSSPKGGELFF.

This chain uses TRBV6-5 with TRBJ2-2; TRBD1 matches 10 bases. The V and J ends lost 6 bases and 6 bases, in that order; junction bases with no gene match: 7. Germline values: CDR1 MNHEY, CDR2 SVGAGI. The CDR3 runs 15 residues. CDR3 coding DNA: TGTGCCAGCAGCCCCGGGACAGGGGATCCCGGGGAGCTGTTTTTT. Its translation is CASSPGTGDPGELFF.

This chain connects TRBV15 to TRBJ2-3; D might be TRBD2 (5 bases). Germline loops: CDR1 LNHNV, CDR2 YYDKDF (reference sequence). V lost 1 base and J 4 bases, leaving 6 bases between the germline ends. This CDR3 comprises 13 residues. CDR3 coding DNA: TGTGCCACCAGCAGAGTGGGAGCAGATACGCAGTATTTT. Its protein is CATSRVGADTQYF.

The chain joins TRBV2 to TRBJ2-7; 7 positions match TRBD2. Trimming at V came to 6 bases and at J to 7 bases, leaving 15 bases not matched to a gene. The CDR3 covers 15 residues. The germline V gene has CDR1 SNHLY and CDR2 FYNNEI. CDR3 amino acids: CASRHGPGGMGEQYF. The CDR3 DNA reads TGTGCCAGCAGACATGGCCCCGGGGGGATGGGGGAGCAGTACTTC.

With respect to this clone: A read error may account for a junction end that differs from germline. The rearrangement joins TRBV29-1 to TRBJ2-4; D is possibly TRBD1 (6 bases). Per the germline V gene, CDR1 is SQVTM and CDR2 is ANQGSEA. The CDR3 runs to 12 residues. The CDR3 region is CNVVYREYIQYF. CDR3 in DNA: TGCAACGTTGTTTACAGGGAATACATTCAGTACTTC.

V gene TRBV28 combines with J gene TRBJ2-7; 9 nucleotides align to TRBD2. With 1 base clipped from V and 1 base from J, the junction kept 2 bases outside the gene matches. Germline lookup yields CDR1 MDHEN and CDR2 SYDVKM. The CDR3 extends over 15 amino acids. Here the CDR3 DNA reads TGTGCCAGCAGTTTATACGCGGGAGGGTCCTACGAGCAGTACTTC. The encoded protein is CASSLYAGGSYEQYF.

The chain couples TRBV9 to TRBJ2-1; 8 bases are a match to TRBD1. V trimming: 6 bases; J trimming: 9 bases; junction bases outside the gene matches: 11. This CDR3 region has 14 residues. Germline V lookup: CDR1 SGDLS, CDR2 YYNGEE. The DNA for the CDR3 is TGTGCCAGCAACGCCGTGACAGGGGCGCGTGAGCAGTTCTTC. Its protein product is CASNAVTGAREQFF.

Worth noting for this clone: One junction end disagrees with the germline gene, perhaps due to a read error. DNA for the CDR3: TGTGCCAGCTCGCAAAGCATCCGGGACAGGGGAGACCCTTTT. Its translation: CASSQSIRDRGDPF. The chain carries TRBV18 and TRBJ2-3, with 10 bases fitting TRBD1. Germline assignment: CDR1 KGHSH and CDR2 LQKENI. The CDR3 is 14 amino acids.

The chain combines TRBV28 with TRBJ2-7, with 7 bases that match TRBD2. The CDR3 loop spans 14 amino acids. Germline CDR1 is MDHEN and CDR2 is SYDVKM. Losses at the gene ends were 6 bases for V and 3 bases for J; bases not matched to a gene: 8. CDR3 amino acids: CASSSGGTIYEQYF. In DNA form, the CDR3 reads TGTGCCAGCAGCTCCGGGGGGACGATCTACGAGCAGTACTTC. Supplemented by reference TRBV28 and TRBJ2-7, the full variable domain reads DVKVTQSSRYLVKRTGEKVFLECVQDMDHENMFWYRQDPGLGLRLIYFSYDVKMKEKGDIPEGYSVSREKKERFSLILESASTNQTSMYLCASSSGGTIYEQYFGPGTRLTVT.

The chain combines TRBV5-4 with TRBJ2-7; tentative D call: TRBD1 (5 bases). With 0 bases removed from V and 5 bases from J, the gap between germline ends came to 9 bases. From germline, CDR1 is SGHNT and CDR2 YYREEE (reference sequence). The CDR3 extends over 13 amino acids. CDR3 bases: TGTGCCAGCAGCTTGGCAGGGCACAACGAGCAGTACTTC. Its protein product is CASSLAGHNEQYF.

The J gene is TRBJ2-5, the V gene TRBV5-1, with 9 bases aligning to TRBD1. The better agreement between TRBJ2-7 and the DNA end casts doubt on the J call. The length of the CDR3 is 15 residues. The germline V gene encodes CDR1 SGHRS and CDR2 YFSETQ. CDR3 sequence (DNA): TGCGCCAGCAGCTTAACGGGACAGGGATTCTACGAGCAGTACTTC. Amino acid sequence: CASSLTGQGFYEQYF.

This sequence joins TRBV10-1 and TRBJ2-1; D remains unclear. Trimming stripped 9 bases from V and 6 bases from J, with 12 bases between. Per germline, CDR1 WNHNN and CDR2 SYGVQD (reference sequence). This CDR3 comprises 12 residues. CDR3: CASVDCPNEQFF. DNA for the CDR3: TGCGCCAGTGTTGACTGCCCCAATGAGCAGTTCTTC.

V is TRBV6-4 and J is TRBJ1-5; TRBD1 might be the D (5 bases). Germline CDR1 is MRHNA and CDR2 is SNTAGT. Between the trimmed V and J ends, which lost 3 bases and 5 bases, there was a span of 14 bases. CDR3 length: 15 residues. DNA for the CDR3: TGTGCCAGCAGTGAAGGGACTTCGAAGGATCAGCCCCAGCATTTT. Encoded protein: CASSEGTSKDQPQHF.

This chain uses TRBV5-1 with TRBJ2-3; 12 nucleotides line up with TRBD1. Per the germline V gene, CDR1 is SGHRS and CDR2 is YFSETQ. CDR3 length equals 16 residues. The J segment lost 6 bases and the V segment lost 4 bases, leaving 9 bases of the junction unmatched. The CDR3 nucleotides read TGCGCCAGCAGCCAAGGGACAGGGGGCGCGAGGGATACGCAGTATTTT. Amino acid sequence: CASSQGTGGARDTQYF.

This clone was observed a handful of times. V usage is TRBV4-1 and J usage is TRBJ1-1, with a weak D call TRBD1 (6 bases). V was cut by 1 base and J by 2 bases, with 11 bases left in between. The germline V gene has CDR1 MGHRA and CDR2 YSYEKL. The CDR3 is made up of 15 amino acids. The CDR3 DNA follows: TGCGCCAGCAGCCAAGCCGGGACAAGCAACACTGAAGCTTTCTTT. Amino acids: CASSQAGTSNTEAFF.